This TCR beta chain was retrieved from a study of T cells in Graves' hyperthyroidism and ophthalmopathy. There were TCR beta CDR3 regions amplified from RNA transcripts. Initially, a first-round RT-PCR of the TCR CDR3 employed the HTBI primer set. One entry per CDR3 protein results from TCRdb running MiXCR on the multiplex PCR reads. The repertoire holds roughly 840,000 distinct CDR3 sequences, with roughly 37% as singletons. This clonotype was detected ten times or more. What it recognizes is unknown. Overall study results and limits: The model anticipated ophthalmopathy a median approximately 6.7 months pre-onset.

With 3 bases removed from V and 5 bases from J, the gap between germline ends came to 8 bases. CDR3 size: 12 residues. CDR1 is SNHLY, CDR2 FYNNEI, per germline. This TCR derives from a man aged 18 to 30 with Graves' hyperthyroidism. This chain connects TRBV2 to TRBJ2-7; D gene unclear. The material sequenced was blood. Written as DNA, the CDR3 is TGTGCCAGCAGTGACAGGACCCACGAGCAGTACTTC. Translated: CASSDRTHEQYF.